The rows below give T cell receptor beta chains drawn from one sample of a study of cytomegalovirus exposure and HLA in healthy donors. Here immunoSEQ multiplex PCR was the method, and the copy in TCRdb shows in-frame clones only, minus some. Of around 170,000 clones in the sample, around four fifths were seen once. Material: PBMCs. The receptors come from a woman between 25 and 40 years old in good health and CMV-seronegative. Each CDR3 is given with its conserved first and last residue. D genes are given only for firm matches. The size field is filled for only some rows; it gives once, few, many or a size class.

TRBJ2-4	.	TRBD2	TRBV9	TGTGCCAGCAGCGTAGCTGGCGGGGGACAAAACATTCAGTACTTC	CASSVAGGGQNIQYF
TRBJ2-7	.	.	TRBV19	TGTGCCAGTAGTATAGGAGCGGTCAGCGGCGAGCAGTACTTC	CASSIGAVSGEQYF
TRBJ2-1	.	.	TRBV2	TGTGCCAGCAGTGGCCAGGCTATTAACTACAATGAGCAGTTCTTC	CASSGQAINYNEQFF
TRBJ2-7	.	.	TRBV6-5	TGTGCCAGCTCCCCCCCAGCGTCCTACGAGCAGTACTTC	CASSPPASYEQYF
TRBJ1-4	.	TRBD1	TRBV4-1	TGCGCCAGCAGCCAAGGACACGGGACAGGGTGGGTAAAACTGTTTTTT	CASSQGHGTGWVKLFF
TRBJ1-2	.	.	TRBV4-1	TGCGCCAGCAGCCAAGTCGCCGGGGCTAACTATGGCTACACCTTC	CASSQVAGANYGYTF
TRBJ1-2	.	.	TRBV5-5	TGTGCCAGCAGCTTGGAGGGCGGGGGGCCCCTATATGGCTACACCTTC	CASSLEGGGPLYGYTF
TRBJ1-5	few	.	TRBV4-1	TGCGCCAGCAGCCAACGCCGGGAACAGCCCCAGCATTTT	CASSQRREQPQHF
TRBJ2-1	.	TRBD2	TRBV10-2	TGCGCCAGCAGTGAGACCCCCATAGCGGGCTACAATGAGCAGTTCTTC	CASSETPIAGYNEQFF
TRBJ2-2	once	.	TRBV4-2	TGTGCCAGCAGCCAGCACAGGTCGAACACCGGGGAGCTGTTTTTT	CASSQHRSNTGELFF
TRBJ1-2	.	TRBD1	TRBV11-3	TGTGCCAGCAGCCAAAGGGGGCGAGGGGATGGCTACACCTTC	CASSQRGRGDGYTF
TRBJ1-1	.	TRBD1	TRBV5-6	TGTGCCAGCAGCTTCGGACAGGGGAGCACTGAAGCTTTCTTT	CASSFGQGSTEAFF
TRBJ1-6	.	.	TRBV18	TGTGCCAGCTCACCATTTGGGGCAGGGGACCCCTCGAGCTCCTATAATTCACCCCTCCACTTT	CASSPFGAGDPSSSYNSPLHF
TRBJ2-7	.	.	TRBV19	TGTGCCAGTAGTATCGGGTACGAGCAGTACTTC	CASSIGYEQYF
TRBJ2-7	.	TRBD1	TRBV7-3	TGTGCCAGCAGTCACGTTATGAAGTGGGGTGGGGACAGGTCCAGCTCCTACGAGCAGTACTTC	CASSHVMKWGGDRSSSYEQYF
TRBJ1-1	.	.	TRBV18	TGTGCCAGCTCACCACGGCGGGCGGACACTGAAGCTTTCTTT	CASSPRRADTEAFF
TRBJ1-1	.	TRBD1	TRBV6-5	TGTGCCAGCAGTGACAGGGAGAACACTGAAGCTTTCTTT	CASSDRENTEAFF
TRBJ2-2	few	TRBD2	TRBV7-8	TGTGCCAGCAGCTTGAGGCTAGCGGGGATGAACACCGGGGAGCTGTTTTTT	CASSLRLAGMNTGELFF
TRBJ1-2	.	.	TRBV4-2	TGTGCCAGCAGCCAAACCGGGAGGGGCTACACCTTC	CASSQTGRGYTF
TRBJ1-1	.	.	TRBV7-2	TGTGCCAGCAGTGATCAGGGGATGAACACTGAAGCTTTCTTT	CASSDQGMNTEAFF
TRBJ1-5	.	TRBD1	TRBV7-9	TGTGCCAGCAGCTTAGCCCTGGACAGGGAGTTCAATCAGCCCCAGCATTTT	CASSLALDREFNQPQHF
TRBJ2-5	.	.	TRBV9	TGTGCCAGCAGCGTGATTGGGGGGGCTGGGGAGACCCAGTACTTC	CASSVIGGAGETQYF
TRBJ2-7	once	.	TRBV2	TGTGCCAGCAGGCCTCGGACTGACTCCTACGAGCAGTACTTC	CASRPRTDSYEQYF
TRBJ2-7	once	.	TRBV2	TGTGCCAGCTTGCCGCGGGGCGGGGCCGTCGAGCAGTACTTC	CASLPRGGAVEQYF
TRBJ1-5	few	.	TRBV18	TGTGCCAGCTCACCACCCGCAGGCGGGGGTCAGCCCCAGCATTTT	CASSPPAGGGQPQHF
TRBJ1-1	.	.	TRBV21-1	TGTGCCAGCACCGCGGGGGACACTGAAGCTTTCTTT	CASTAGDTEAFF